This entry lists 15 T cell receptor beta chains sequenced from one sample in a study of shared clonotypes between healthy human individuals. Clones were sequenced by immunoSEQ multiplex PCR, and TCRdb holds only the in-frame ones, with some missing. The sample includes over 400,000 clones, about 96% of them seen just once. Material: naive CD4+ T cells sorted from blood. Subset indicated: CD45RA+ positively selected. All receptors come from a woman in her 30s in good health.

The chain has TRBV7-9 and TRBJ2-5, with TRBD2 matching over 7 bases. The V segment lost 4 bases and the J segment 3 bases; nucleotides outside the gene matches: 8. The CDR3 runs to 15 residues. Germline-derived CDR1 and CDR2 are SEHNR and FQNEAQ (reference sequence). The DNA of the CDR3 is TGTGCCAGCAGCTCCCAGTACGGGACTAAAGAGACCCAGTACTTC. It specifies CASSSQYGTKETQYF. Looking up the rest from reference TRBV7-9 and TRBJ2-5 gives the full variable domain: DTGVSQNPRHKITKRGQNVTFRCDPISEHNRLYWYRQTLGQGPEFLTYFQNEAQLEKSRLLSDRFSAERPKGSFSTLEIQRTEQGDSAMYLCASSSQYGTKETQYFGPGTRLLVL.

The chain is built from TRBV27 and TRBJ2-3, with D unresolved. Germline V gives CDR1 MNHEY, CDR2 SMNVEV (reference sequence). The CDR3 is 15 amino acids. The germline V and J ends were trimmed by 3 bases and 2 bases, with 12 bases remaining between them. The CDR3 protein is CASSLSLALTDTQYF. CDR3 DNA: TGTGCCAGCAGTTTGTCCCTCGCCCTCACAGATACGCAGTATTTT.

This clone appeared a single time. The V and J genes are TRBV5-1 and TRBJ2-5; 7 bases align to TRBD1. J gave up 2 bases and V 1 base, and 2 bases lay outside the gene matches. CDR3 length: 14 residues. Per germline, CDR1 SGHRS and CDR2 YFSETQ. CDR3 nucleotides: TGCGCCAGCAGCTTGTCGGGACAGCAAGAGACCCAGTACTTC. Its protein is CASSLSGQQETQYF.

This clone was recorded only once. This chain uses TRBV28 with TRBJ2-1; no definite D call. The CDR3 runs 13 residues. Looked up from germline, CDR1 is MDHEN and CDR2 is SYDVKM. Trimming shortened V by 1 base and J by 7 bases, and 8 bases separated the two germline ends. In DNA, the CDR3 is TGTGCCAGCAGTTTATTCGCCCCAAATGAGCAGTTCTTC. Translation: CASSLFAPNEQFF.

The V call is TRBV28, the J call TRBJ2-5, with TRBD2 identical over 13 bases. The DNA end is more similar to TRBJ2-7, so the J call may be wrong. Germline V CDR1 and CDR2: MDHEN, SYDVKM. The CDR3 sequence is 15 residues long. As DNA, the CDR3 is TGTGCCAGCAGCACTAGCGGGAGGGCCAGGTACGAGCAGTACTTC. It codes for CASSTSGRARYEQYF.

On this clone: In the same sample, other DNA sequences code for this CDR3. V usage is TRBV10-3 and J usage is TRBJ2-7; 9 nucleotides agree with TRBD1. This CDR3 has 14 amino acids. After removal of 0 bases from V and 3 bases from J, the junction contained 0 bases not matched to a gene. Germline lookup yields CDR1 ENHRY and CDR2 SYGVKD. CDR3 loop: CAISESGQGYEQYF. In DNA, the CDR3 is TGTGCCATCAGTGAGTCGGGACAGGGCTACGAGCAGTACTTC.

J is TRBJ1-1 and V is TRBV10-2; a possible D gene is TRBD1 (5 bases). CDR3 length equals 16 residues. Germline V gives CDR1 WSHSY, CDR2 SAAADI. Trimming took 2 bases from V and 4 from J, leaving 17 bases between them. The CDR3 nucleotides read TGCGCCAGCAGTGAGAGGGGATTGGGAAGAGGCACTGAAGCTTTCTTT. Protein sequence: CASSERGLGRGTEAFF.

V and J are TRBV27 and TRBJ2-3, with a possible D match to TRBD2 (6 bases). Trimming shortened V by 2 bases and J by 1 base, and 13 bases separated the two germline ends. This CDR3 has 16 amino acids. The V gene's germline CDR1 is MNHEY and CDR2 SMNVEV (reference sequence). CDR3 amino acids: CASSLPPGGGTDTQYF. In nucleotides, the CDR3 is TGTGCCAGCAGTTTACCCCCCGGAGGGGGCACAGATACGCAGTATTTT.

The rearrangement joins TRBV11-2 to TRBJ2-1, with a weak D call TRBD2 (6 bases). V was shortened by 5 bases and J by 7 bases, with 12 bases between the two germline ends. Germline loops: CDR1 SGHAT, CDR2 FQNNGV. The CDR3 extends over 13 amino acids. Written as DNA, the CDR3 is TGTGCCAGCAGCACCGCGGGAAGGAATGAGCAGTTCTTC. Residues: CASSTAGRNEQFF.

This clone was detected a few times. The rearrangement uses TRBV30 and TRBJ2-1; 9 bases match TRBD2. The germline V gene has CDR1 GTSNPN and CDR2 SVGIG (reference sequence). Trimming at V came to 2 bases and at J to 7 bases, leaving 3 bases not matched to a gene. CDR3 length equals 13 residues. The CDR3 coding sequence is TGTGCCTGGAGTCGCACTAGCGGGAATGAGCAGTTCTTC. Translating gives CAWSRTSGNEQFF.

V usage is TRBV27 and J usage is TRBJ1-4; possible D gene TRBD1, 6 bases. This CDR3 has 14 residues. The V gene's germline CDR1 is MNHEY and CDR2 SMNVEV (reference sequence). V was trimmed by 6 bases and J by 6 bases, leaving 14 bases between them. The CDR3 here is CASRNTGSYEKLFF. CDR3 coding DNA: TGTGCCAGCAGAAACACAGGGTCGTATGAAAAACTGTTTTTT.

The rearrangement links TRBV15 to TRBJ2-7; a possible D gene is TRBD2 (5 bases). V was shortened by 5 bases and J by 0 bases, with 14 bases between the two germline ends. This CDR3 region has 15 residues. Germline loops: CDR1 LNHNV, CDR2 YYDKDF (reference sequence). The CDR3 sequence is CATSPRTGSSYEQYF. The DNA of the CDR3 is TGTGCCACCAGCCCACGGACGGGGAGCTCCTACGAGCAGTACTTC.

The rearrangement uses TRBV30 and TRBJ2-3; D is ambiguous. This CDR3 spans 13 amino acids. The V gene lost 4 bases and the J gene lost 0 bases, with 8 bases spanning the gap. Germline assignment: CDR1 GTSNPN and CDR2 SVGIG (reference sequence). The CDR3 reads CAWNQISTDTQYF. The CDR3 nucleotides are TGTGCCTGGAACCAAATAAGCACAGATACGCAGTATTTT.

The gene calls are TRBV28 and TRBJ2-2, with 9 bases aligning to TRBD1. After removal of 5 bases from V and 5 bases from J, the junction contained 12 bases not matched to a gene. Germline lookup yields CDR1 MDHEN and CDR2 SYDVKM. This CDR3 has 17 residues. The CDR3: CASSLTRGTGLTGELFF. The CDR3 coding sequence is TGTGCCAGCAGTCTCACTCGTGGGACAGGGTTAACCGGGGAGCTGTTTTTT.

The rearrangement joins TRBV15 to TRBJ2-7, with 7 bases lining up with TRBD1. V lost 0 bases and J lost 5; bases outside the gene matches: 7. The CDR3 contains 15 residues. Germline V gene lookup returns CDR1 LNHNV and CDR2 YYDKDF (reference sequence). DNA of the CDR3: TGTGCCACCAGCAGAGATCCTGGACAGGTCGACGAGCAGTACTTC. Amino acids: CATSRDPGQVDEQYF.